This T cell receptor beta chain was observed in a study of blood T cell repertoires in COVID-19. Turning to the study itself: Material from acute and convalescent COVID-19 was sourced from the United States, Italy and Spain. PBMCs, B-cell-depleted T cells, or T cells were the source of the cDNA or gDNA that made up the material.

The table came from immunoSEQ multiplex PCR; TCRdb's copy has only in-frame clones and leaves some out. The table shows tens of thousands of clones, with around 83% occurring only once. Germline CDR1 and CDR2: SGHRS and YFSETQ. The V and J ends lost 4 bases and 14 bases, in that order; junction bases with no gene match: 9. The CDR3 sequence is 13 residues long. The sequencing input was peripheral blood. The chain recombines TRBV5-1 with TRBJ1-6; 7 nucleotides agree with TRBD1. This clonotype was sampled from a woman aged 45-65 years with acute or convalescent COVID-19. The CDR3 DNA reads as TGCGCCAGCAGCCTCCAGGGGGGCAGAGCCCTCCACTTT. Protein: CASSLQGGRALHF.